This T cell receptor (beta chain) appears in the sequencing data of a study of radiotherapy plus CTLA-4 blockade in lung cancer. Comments on this clone: The junction does not match germline at one end; this may be a read error.

Produced via immunoSEQ multiplex PCR; TCRdb's table is partial and in-frame only. In the table there are about 48,000 clones, 86% of which are singletons. CDR1 and CDR2 from the germline V gene are SGHRS and YFSETQ. The CDR3 spans 15 residues. Ipilimumab-mediated CTLA-4 blockade plus focal radiation was given to patients having chemo-refractory metastatic non-small-cell lung cancer. The specimen comprised peripheral blood, sampled from a patient treated with radiotherapy plus ipilimumab. This clonotype was sampled from a human donor with non-small cell lung cancer that progressed on radiotherapy plus ipilimumab. Some clones in this sample may be carry-over from other donors' samples. V gene TRBV5-1 combines with J gene TRBJ1-1; D unclear. The CDR3: CASSLRTDGNTEALF. In nucleotides, the CDR3 is TGCGCCAGCAGCTTGAGAACCGACGGGAACACTGAAGCTCTCTTT.